This T cell receptor (beta chain) was sequenced for a study of T cells in Graves' hyperthyroidism and ophthalmopathy. What was amplified from RNA transcripts were TCR beta CDR3 regions. TCR CDR3 underwent first-round RT-PCR with the HTBI primer set. From the multiplex PCR reads, TCRdb called clonotypes with MiXCR, one entry per CDR3 protein. The sample shows about 840,000 distinct CDR3 sequences, around 38% of them seen only once. Trimming took off 0 bases at V and 3 bases at J, with 11 bases between the two ends. The CDR3 has 15 amino acids. The germline V gene has CDR1 MGHRA and CDR2 YSYEKL. Investigators excluded patients with uncontrolled infection, other autoimmune disease, pregnancy or lactation.

Sequencing was performed on blood. The chain uses TRBV4-1 and TRBJ1-1; D call uncertain. The clonotype comes from a young man with Graves' hyperthyroidism. This CDR3 reads CASSQESGGDTEAFF. The CDR3, as DNA: TGCGCCAGCAGCCAAGAAAGTGGTGGGGACACTGAAGCTTTCTTT.